Listed here are 16 T cell receptor beta chains from one sample, sequenced in a study of cytomegalovirus exposure and HLA in healthy donors. PCR used 60 Vbeta primers and 13 Jbeta primers. Profiling relied on immunoSEQ multiplex PCR, and the TCRdb table lists in-frame clones only, not all of them. This sample carries 150,000 to 200,000 clones, roughly three quarters of them seen once, and the ten largest clones take less than 2.5%. Sequencing used PBMCs. The receptors originated from a woman between 50 and 59 years old in good health and CMV-seronegative.

Here the CDR3 reads CASSIATGDYEQYF. The CDR3 DNA is TGTGCCAGTAGTATAGCGACAGGGGACTACGAGCAGTACTTC. The chain is built from TRBV19 and TRBJ2-7; 8 positions agree with TRBD1. In germline, CDR1 is LNHDA, CDR2 SQIVND (reference sequence). Trimming cost V 1 base and J 3 bases; bases outside gene matches: 2. The CDR3 has 14 amino acids.

The chain recombines TRBV28 with TRBJ1-1; D unresolved. Per germline, CDR1 MDHEN and CDR2 SYDVKM. The CDR3 runs 15 residues. V was cut by 2 bases and J by 1 base, with 11 bases left in between. CDR3: CASSLAAASNTEAFF. In DNA, the CDR3 is TGTGCCAGCAGTTTAGCGGCGGCTTCGAACACTGAAGCTTTCTTT.

The chain is built from TRBV28 and TRBJ1-2; D might be TRBD1 (5 bases). The CDR3 sequence is 13 residues long. In germline, CDR1 is MDHEN, CDR2 SYDVKM. V lost 3 bases, J lost 3 bases, and 8 bases lay in between. As DNA, the CDR3 is TGTGCCAGCAGTTTCTCAGGGTACTATGGCTACACCTTC. This sequence encodes CASSFSGYYGYTF.

The genes are TRBV28 and TRBJ1-1; 11 nucleotides line up with TRBD1. The germline V gene encodes CDR1 MDHEN and CDR2 SYDVKM. V trimming: 6 bases; J trimming: 11 bases; junction bases outside the gene matches: 11. The CDR3 loop spans 14 amino acids. The CDR3 is CASSQGQGATWAFF. The CDR3 DNA follows: TGTGCCAGCAGCCAAGGACAGGGGGCGACTTGGGCTTTCTTT. The whole variable domain, filled in from reference TRBV28 and TRBJ1-1, reads DVKVTQSSRYLVKRTGEKVFLECVQDMDHENMFWYRQDPGLGLRLIYFSYDVKMKEKGDIPEGYSVSREKKERFSLILESASTNQTSMYLCASSQGQGATWAFFGQGTRLTVV.

The chain employs TRBV2 and TRBJ2-1; D is ambiguous. The V gene's germline CDR1 is SNHLY and CDR2 FYNNEI. There are 11 residues in the CDR3. V was trimmed by 5 bases and J by 6 bases, leaving 5 bases between them. The CDR3 nucleotides read TGTGCCAGCAGTACTATCAATGAGCAGTTCTTC. Translation gives CASSTINEQFF.

This rearrangement joins TRBV5-1 to TRBJ2-3; D is uncertain. The V end was cut by 0 bases, the J end by 3 bases, with 11 bases between. The CDR3 consists of 15 residues. Germline lookup yields CDR1 SGHRS and CDR2 YFSETQ. CDR3 bases: TGCGCCAGCAGCTTGGTGCTACCCGGGACAGATACGCAGTATTTT. It encodes CASSLVLPGTDTQYF.

J is TRBJ1-3 and V is TRBV9; no firm D call. V dropped 3 bases and J dropped 0 bases, with 10 bases sitting between them. Germline V gene lookup returns CDR1 SGDLS and CDR2 YYNGEE. The CDR3 is made up of 15 amino acids. The chain's CDR3 is CASSAEDSSGNTIYF. CDR3 sequence (DNA): TGTGCCAGCAGCGCCGAAGACTCCTCTGGAAACACCATATATTTT. The full variable domain, completed using reference TRBV9 and TRBJ1-3, is DSGVTQTPKHLITATGQRVTLRCSPRSGDLSVYWYQQSLDQGLQFLIQYYNGEERAKGNILERFSAQQFPDLHSELNLSSLELGDSALYFCASSAEDSSGNTIYFGEGSWLTVV.

The V and J genes are TRBV28 and TRBJ1-6; 11 nucleotides agree with TRBD1. The CDR3 spans 15 residues. With V trimmed by 6 bases and J by 6 bases, 4 bases remained unmatched. Per the germline V gene, CDR1 is MDHEN and CDR2 is SYDVKM. The DNA of the CDR3 is TGTGCCAGCAGGTCCGGACAGGGGGCTAATTCACCCCTCCACTTT. Encoded protein: CASRSGQGANSPLHF. The full variable domain, completed using reference TRBV28 and TRBJ1-6, is DVKVTQSSRYLVKRTGEKVFLECVQDMDHENMFWYRQDPGLGLRLIYFSYDVKMKEKGDIPEGYSVSREKKERFSLILESASTNQTSMYLCASRSGQGANSPLHFGNGTRLTVT.

This clone was observed once. The CDR3 DNA sequence: TGTGCCAGCAGTTACTCGACTAGCGCCGGGGAGCTGTTTTTT. Translating gives CASSYSTSAGELFF. This chain uses TRBV6-6 with TRBJ2-2; 8 nucleotides line up with TRBD2. Trimming cost V 0 bases and J 6 bases; bases outside gene matches: 0. From germline, CDR1 is MNHNY and CDR2 SVGAGI (reference sequence). The CDR3 sequence is 14 residues long.

The chain uses TRBV6-6 and TRBJ2-7; TRBD1 is a possible D gene (5 bases). CDR1 and CDR2 from the germline V gene are MNHNY and SVGAGI (reference sequence). The V and J ends lost 6 bases and 0 bases respectively, with 15 bases between them. The length of the CDR3 is 15 residues. The CDR3 sequence: CASSQTGSLSYEQYF. The CDR3 DNA is TGTGCCAGCAGCCAAACAGGTAGTCTCTCCTACGAGCAGTACTTC.

The rearrangement uses TRBV6-5 and TRBJ2-7; no firm D call. CDR3 size: 13 residues. V was cut by 0 bases and J by 6 bases, with 9 bases left in between. Germline V gives CDR1 MNHEY, CDR2 SVGAGI. The CDR3 sequence is CASSYSPVAEQYF. The CDR3 bases are TGTGCCAGCAGTTACTCCCCGGTTGCCGAGCAGTACTTC.

This clone was observed a few times. The chain links TRBV18 to TRBJ2-7; 9 nucleotides agree with TRBD1. The V and J ends lost 4 bases and 6 bases, in that order; junction bases with no gene match: 7. The CDR3 is 14 residues long. Germline V gene sequence: CDR1 KGHSH, CDR2 LQKENI. CDR3 bases: TGTGCCAGCTCACAGACCGGGACAGGGCCCGAGCAGTACTTC. Translated: CASSQTGTGPEQYF.

The genes are TRBV5-6 and TRBJ1-1, with 9 bases fitting TRBD1. Trimming at V came to 0 bases and at J to 3 bases, leaving 9 bases not matched to a gene. Germline V gives CDR1 SGHDT, CDR2 YYEEEE. The CDR3 extends over 17 amino acids. The CDR3 region has the DNA TGTGCCAGCAGCTTGGTCAAAGCGGGACAGGGTTACACTGAAGCTTTCTTT. This sequence encodes CASSLVKAGQGYTEAFF.

The V and J genes are TRBV19 and TRBJ2-3, with no clear D. The CDR3 consists of 16 residues. The germline CDR1 and CDR2 sequences are LNHDA and SQIVND (reference sequence). The V end lost 0 bases, the J end lost 0 bases, and 10 bases lay between the germline ends. The CDR3 region is CASSIDGHSSTDTQYF. Here the CDR3 DNA reads TGTGCCAGTAGTATAGATGGGCACAGTAGCACAGATACGCAGTATTTT.

V usage is TRBV10-1 and J usage is TRBJ2-1; 9 bases fit TRBD1. V dropped 2 bases and J dropped 8; count of bases not matched to a gene: 13. Germline assignment: CDR1 WNHNN and CDR2 SYGVQD (reference sequence). CDR3 length equals 17 residues. The CDR3 spells CASSEGTGRVGNDEQFF. The CDR3, as DNA: TGCGCCAGCAGTGAGGGGACAGGGAGGGTAGGTAACGATGAGCAGTTCTTC.

The chain is built from TRBV15 and TRBJ1-1; the D is unclear. CDR1 and CDR2 (germline): LNHNV, YYDKDF (reference sequence). This CDR3 region has 15 residues. V was clipped by 0 bases and J by 1 base, with 9 bases between them. As DNA, the CDR3 is TGTGCCACCAGCAGAGATGTCAGGCGGAACACTGAAGCTTTCTTT. Translation gives CATSRDVRRNTEAFF.